The T cell receptor beta chain described here comes from a study of CD8+ T cells in alopecia areata. Germline V gives CDR1 LGHNA, CDR2 YSLEER. The V end was cut by 0 bases, the J end by 0 bases, with 11 bases between. This CDR3 region has 16 residues. Reverse transcribed after extraction, RNA yielded cDNA as the sequencing template. The data were produced by immunoSEQ multiplex PCR, yet TCRdb's version contains in-frame clones alone and is incomplete. The sample lists roughly 190,000 clones; 50% to 60% were seen once. Study-wide points: The link between baseline CD8+ expansion and response remains uncertain with one nonresponder. Scalp data also include sequences from resident alphabeta T cells of normal skin.

The sample's treatment: oral pan-JAK inhibitor, 5-10 mg twice daily. The researchers isolated CD4+ and CD8+ T cells from PBMCs by sorting. On this clone itself: Its antigen is undetermined.

The V gene is TRBV4-3, the J gene TRBJ1-1; D ambiguous. The source is a human donor with alopecia areata. The sequenced sample was CD4+ T cells sorted from blood, obtained at week 4, from a patient treated with tofacitinib. CDR3 DNA sequence: TGCGCCAGCAGCCAAGATCGTACTCGGGTGAACACTGAAGCTTTCTTT. It yields the protein CASSQDRTRVNTEAFF.